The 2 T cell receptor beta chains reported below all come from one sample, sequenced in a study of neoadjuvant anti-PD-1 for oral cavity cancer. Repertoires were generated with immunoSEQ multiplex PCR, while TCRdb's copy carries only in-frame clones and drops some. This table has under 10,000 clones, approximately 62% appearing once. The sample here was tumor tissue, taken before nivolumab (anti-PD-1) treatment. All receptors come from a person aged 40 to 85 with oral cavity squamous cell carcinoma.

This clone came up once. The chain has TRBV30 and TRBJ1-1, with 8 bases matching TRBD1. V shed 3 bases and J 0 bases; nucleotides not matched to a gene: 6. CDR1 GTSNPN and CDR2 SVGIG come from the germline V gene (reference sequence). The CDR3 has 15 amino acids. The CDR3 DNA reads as TGTGCCTGGAGACGACAGGGGCGGGTGAACACTGAAGCTTTCTTT. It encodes CAWRRQGRVNTEAFF.

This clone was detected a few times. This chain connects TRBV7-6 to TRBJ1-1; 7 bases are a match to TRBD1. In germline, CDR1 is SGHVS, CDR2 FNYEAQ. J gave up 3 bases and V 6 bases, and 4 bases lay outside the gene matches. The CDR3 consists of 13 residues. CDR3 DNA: TGTGCCAGCAGTTCGCAGGGGGACACTGAAGCTTTCTTT. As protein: CASSSQGDTEAFF.